This TCR beta chain was obtained from a study of T cell responses to AZD1222 COVID-19 vaccine (dated by TCRdb to the early 2020s). Some background on the complete study: TCR sequencing covered more than 230 trial participants: 200 to 210 given two doses of AZD1222 and about 26 given two doses of MenACWY control vaccine. Trial participants were enrolled into age subgroups of 18-55, 56-69 and 70-plus years, which contained approximately 150, 28 and 58 TCR-sequenced participants, respectively.

Here is what the overall study found, with its caveats: The 56-69-year group was small, and its depth increase did not reach significance, likely because of low power. Because no day 14 peak-response samples were available, the repertoires could be characterized only after the peak T cell response. Conclusions about previously exposed vaccinees are limited, since just six AZD1222 recipients were seropositive for SARS-CoV-2 at baseline. The whole spike protein was spanned by vaccine-associated CD4 TCRs, and dominant responses were seen in regions 160-218 and 743-854. Reportedly, close to half of the unique spike-specific TCRs recognized epitopes lying outside the regions that are mutated in the B.1.351 and B.1.1.7 variants. A significant rise in spike-specific TCR breadth and depth was observed after two AZD1222 doses relative to day 0 and relative to MenACWY recipients. Participants were mostly white British and included more females than males, and it was suggested by the authors that clonal diversity may have been underestimated.

About this clone itself: Its antigen has not been determined. The sample holds no much larger clone one base away, and base qualities are not on file.

As encoded in the germline V gene, CDR1 is SGHRS while CDR2 is YFSETQ. Its CDR3 holds 14 amino acids, cysteine through phenylalanine. Only the CDR3 portion is preserved as DNA: 42 bases, with reading frame beginning at the first base. Trimming takes 1 base from V and 5 bases from J, and the germline ends sit 9 bases apart. The sample's time point label is to be understood as: about 28 days (+/-7) after the second vaccine dose. Because spike-specific TCR depth and breadth did not differ between the two schedules, AZD1222 recipients who got a second dose at roughly 4 weeks were pooled with those who got a second dose at roughly 12 weeks. Samples from vaccinated people were obtained from the UK trials COV001 and COV002, which included a single-blind randomized controlled phase 2/3 trial of AZD1222 (ChAdOx1 nCoV-19) in healthy adults. For TCRbeta chain sequencing, PBMC samples from trial participants were taken at day 0 and at day 28 after the second dose.

The CDR3 regions of human TCRbeta chains were analyzed by immunosequencing. For the original study's pipeline: TCRs in the repertoires were compared against a reference library of SARS-CoV-2-specific TCRs that had been generated with the MIRA antigen-specificity platform. Breadth was defined as the fraction of unique TCRs that were SARS-CoV-2-associated. Depth was defined as the fraction of total T cells that were SARS-CoV-2-associated. Using the MIRA data, every spike-specific TCR was mapped to the spike region that the TCR reacted to and assigned to either a CD4 or a CD8 class. Log10-transformed breadth and depth values were compared by one-way ANOVA with Sidak's multiple comparisons tests. TCRdb carries this immuneACCESS record with in-frame sequences only. Its versions omit some clonotypes, under half of them owing to an unresolved V gene in the studies checked, with the rest unexplained. That table gives V, J and clone size, and the DNA gave D and trimming. Here the sample has about 140,000 clones; 88% occur a single time. The ten biggest clones cover 3% to 3.5% of the sample.

This specimen was peripheral blood, taken 28 days after the second AZD1222 dose. The V and J genes are TRBV5-1 and TRBJ1-4; TRBD1 is a weak D gene call, 5 bases matching. The TCR was taken from an adult who received the AZD1222 COVID-19 vaccine. The CDR3 reads as follows: CASSLQTENEKLFF. The DNA sequence reads TGCGCCAGCAGCTTGCAGACAGAAAATGAAAAACTGTTTTTT.